These 20 T cell receptor beta chains came from one sample sequenced in a study of T cell repertoires in cytomegalovirus infection. These TCRs' antigens remain unknown. Using its own MiXCR run on the reads, TCRdb lists one record per CDR3 protein. The data contain fewer than 1,000,000 distinct CDR3 sequences, roughly a third of them singletons. The material sequenced was cultured CD8+ T cells from PBMCs, taken from culture after CMV antigen stimulation. Receptor source: a human donor in good health (CMV status not recorded). Some clones in this sample may be carry-over from other donors' samples.

A remark on this clonotype: Just one base apart from a much larger clone, this may be a read error. The CDR3 bases are TGTGCCAGCAAACCCTACGGGAATGGGCAGTTCTTC. It encodes CASKPYGNGQFF. J is TRBJ2-1 and V is TRBV6-1; possible D gene TRBD2, 5 bases. This CDR3 contains 12 residues. The germline gives CDR1 MNHNS, CDR2 SASEGT.

The V gene is TRBV13, the J gene TRBJ2-7; TRBD1 aligns across 9 bases. Per the germline V gene, CDR1 is PRHDT and CDR2 is FYEKMQ (reference sequence). J gave up 3 bases and V 4 bases, and 7 bases lay outside the gene matches. CDR3 size: 15 residues. The CDR3 DNA follows: TGTGCCAGCAGCTCTGCGGGGACAGGGAACTACGAGCAGTACTTC. The encoded protein is CASSSAGTGNYEQYF.

This clonotype turned up a few times. The CDR3 DNA follows: TGCAGTGCCGAAGGGCGGCCTAGCGGGCTCTACGAGCAGTACTTC. This encodes CSAEGRPSGLYEQYF. The chain joins TRBV20-1 to TRBJ2-7, with 8 bases that match TRBD2. Germline lookup yields CDR1 DFQATT and CDR2 SNEGSKA (reference sequence). The CDR3 is 15 residues long. The trim removed 6 bases at V and 3 bases at J, leaving 13 bases unmatched.

A few counts support this clonotype. This sequence may be a read error, since a much larger clone differs from it by one base. This rearrangement joins TRBV7-9 to TRBJ2-2; TRBD1 aligns across 11 bases. CDR1 is SEHNR and CDR2 is FQNEAQ in the germline V gene (reference sequence). The ends lost 5 bases at V and 7 bases at J; junction bases unmatched: 6. This CDR3 region has 15 residues. CDR3 sequence: CASSPRDRGIGELFF. In nucleotides, the CDR3 is TGTGCCAGCAGCCCCCGGGACAGGGGGATCGGGGAGCTGTTTTTT.

Ten or more counts support this clonotype. DNA of the CDR3: TGTGCCACCAGACTCCCGGGATCCACCGGGGAGCTGTTTTTT. It codes for CATRLPGSTGELFF. This chain uses TRBV7-9 with TRBJ2-2, with D maybe TRBD2 (5 bases). CDR1 SEHNR and CDR2 FQNEAQ come from the germline V gene (reference sequence). The CDR3 sequence is 14 residues long. Trimming took 10 bases from V and 4 from J, leaving 16 bases between them.

The V and J genes are TRBV27 and TRBJ2-1, with D unresolved. CDR3 length equals 15 residues. V was shortened by 3 bases and J by 9 bases, with 18 bases between the two germline ends. The germline CDR1 and CDR2 sequences are MNHEY and SMNVEV (reference sequence). In DNA, the CDR3 is TGTGCCAGCAGTTTCGGATCACCCGGAACGGGTGAGCAGTTCTTC. Translation gives CASSFGSPGTGEQFF.

The rearrangement joins TRBV27 to TRBJ1-1; tentative D call: TRBD1 (6 bases). CDR3 size: 15 residues. Germline CDR1 reads MNHEY; CDR2 reads SMNVEV (reference sequence). Trimming cost V 5 bases and J 4 bases, with 17 bases left between them. CDR3 loop: CASSPSDRPLTEAFF. The CDR3 DNA reads TGTGCCAGCAGTCCGTCTGACAGGCCGCTCACTGAAGCTTTCTTT.

V and J are TRBV4-1 and TRBJ1-1; D call uncertain. The V and J ends lost 4 bases and 2 bases respectively, with 8 bases between them. Germline V gene lookup returns CDR1 MGHRA and CDR2 YSYEKL. This CDR3 contains 13 residues. The CDR3 loop reads CASSPEYNTEAFF. CDR3 coding DNA: TGCGCCAGCAGCCCTGAATATAACACTGAAGCTTTCTTT.

A word on this clonotype: Sequence at one end of the junction differs from germline and may be a read error. The CDR3 nucleotides read TGTGTCAGCAGTCACTCTAATGGCTACACCTTC. Translating gives CVSSHSNGYTF. The chain joins TRBV28 to TRBJ1-2; D is undetermined. Germline V gene lookup returns CDR1 MDHEN and CDR2 SYDVKM. The CDR3 has 11 amino acids.

This clonotype has just a few counts. This chain uses TRBV12-3 or TRBV12-4 with TRBJ1-4, with 9 bases aligning to TRBD1. This CDR3 has 15 residues. V was pared by 6 bases and J by 7 bases, with 9 bases of the junction left unmatched. The CDR3 here is CASRLDRGSREKLFF. The CDR3 DNA reads TGTGCCAGCAGGCTGGACAGGGGTTCCCGTGAAAAACTGTTTTTT.

This clonotype was observed a handful of times. The chain joins TRBV4-1 to TRBJ2-1, with 8 bases aligning to TRBD2. CDR1 and CDR2 from the germline V gene are MGHRA and YSYEKL. This CDR3 has 19 amino acids. The junction had 14 bases not matched to a gene; V was cut back by 4 bases and J by 0 bases. The CDR3 nucleotides read TGCGCCAGCAGCCTCCACAGTAGCGGGGTCTTAAGCTCCTACAATGAGCAGTTCTTC. Amino acid sequence: CASSLHSSGVLSSYNEQFF.

This sequence joins TRBV27 and TRBJ2-6; D perhaps matches TRBD1 (5 bases). V was cut by 2 bases and J by 2 bases, with 7 bases left in between. This CDR3 contains 15 residues. Looked up from germline, CDR1 is MNHEY and CDR2 is SMNVEV (reference sequence). The CDR3 loop reads CASSLSRAGANVLTF. The CDR3 DNA is TGTGCCAGCAGTTTAAGCAGGGCTGGGGCCAACGTCCTGACTTTC.

Note on this clonotype: Sequence at one end of the junction differs from germline and may be a read error. This chain connects TRBV4-1 to TRBJ1-5; no clear D gene. The CDR3 length is 13 residues. The V gene's germline CDR1 is MGHRA and CDR2 YSYEKL. The CDR3 region has the DNA TGTGCCAGCAGCCAAGAACGGGGTCGGCCCCAGCATTTT. Its protein is CASSQERGRPQHF.

V is TRBV28 and J is TRBJ1-5; tentative D call: TRBD1 (5 bases). Germline CDR1 reads MDHEN; CDR2 reads SYDVKM. Trimming removed 7 bases at V and 3 bases at J, with 16 bases between. This CDR3 comprises 15 residues. CDR3 nucleotides: TGTGCCAGCACTCGCAGGGCAGGGATCAATCAGCCCCAGCATTTT. Its translation is CASTRRAGINQPQHF.

This chain connects TRBV5-5 to TRBJ1-2; TRBD1 matches at 11 bases. Germline V gene lookup returns CDR1 SGHKS and CDR2 YYEKEE (reference sequence). V gave up 2 bases and J gave up 1 base; unmatched junction bases: 7. This CDR3 comprises 17 residues. CDR3 in DNA: TGTGCCAGCAGCTTTGATTGGACAGGGGGCTATAACTATGGCTACACCTTC. Protein product: CASSFDWTGGYNYGYTF.

This clonotype was observed a handful of times. The CDR3 loop reads CASSRPGGGETQYF. CDR3 sequence (DNA): TGTGCCAGCAGCCGGCCGGGGGGCGGTGAGACCCAGTACTTC. The chain combines TRBV12-3 or TRBV12-4 with TRBJ2-5, with a possible D match to TRBD2 (7 bases). This CDR3 has 14 amino acids. V shed 6 bases and J shed 5 bases, with 16 bases lying between them.

V is TRBV6-8 and J is TRBJ1-3, with D possibly matching TRBD1 (5 bases). This CDR3 region has 14 residues. V dropped 2 bases and J dropped 5 bases, with 10 bases sitting between them. The V gene's germline CDR1 is MNHGY and CDR2 SAAAGT. The CDR3 reads CASSYRGGRNTIYF. In DNA, the CDR3 is TGTGCCAGCAGTTACAGGGGAGGCCGAAACACCATATATTTT.

In this sample, this clonotype turned up many times. This sequence joins TRBV19 and TRBJ1-1; D remains ambiguous. The CDR3 is made up of 15 amino acids. V lost 7 bases and J 0 bases, leaving 15 bases between the germline ends. The V gene's germline CDR1 is LNHDA and CDR2 SQIVND (reference sequence). The CDR3 protein is CASTFWVAMNTEAFF. The CDR3 DNA reads as TGTGCCAGTACCTTCTGGGTAGCAATGAACACTGAAGCTTTCTTT.

This clonotype came up many times. The gene calls are TRBV11-2 and TRBJ1-1, with 9 bases lining up with TRBD1. The ends lost 5 bases at V and 2 bases at J; junction bases unmatched: 9. CDR1 is SGHAT and CDR2 is FQNNGV in the germline V gene. There are 16 residues in the CDR3. The CDR3 reads CASSPWTGDLNTEAFF. The CDR3 nucleotides read TGTGCCAGCAGCCCCTGGACAGGGGACCTCAACACTGAAGCTTTCTTT.

This clonotype has at least ten counts. The chain couples TRBV7-8 to TRBJ1-1, with a weak D call TRBD1 (5 bases). This CDR3 comprises 16 residues. Germline lookup yields CDR1 SGHVS and CDR2 FQNEAQ. Trimming left V 1 base short and J 2 bases short, with 14 bases between. In nucleotides, the CDR3 is TGTGCCAGCAGCTTAGGCAGGGCGGCAAAAAACACTGAAGCTTTCTTT. It yields the protein CASSLGRAAKNTEAFF.